This is a list of T cell receptor beta chains from one sample in a study of glioma-infiltrating T cells. Each CDR3 protein is one row after TCRdb ran MiXCR on the multiplex PCR reads. The table has 100,000 to 150,000 distinct CDR3 sequences, around 23% seen once. Sample: glioma tissue, nonneoplastic brain tissue, or PBMCs (not recorded which). These receptors were taken from a human donor with low-grade glioma or glioblastoma, undergoing nonglioma brain surgery, or in good health (not recorded which). Each CDR3 is given with its conserved first and last residue. The D gene is left open where the match is weak. Not all rows give a size; the values are once, few, many and, for expanded clones, a class.

TRBV27	many	13	NA	TRBJ2-7	CASSPAGNYEQYF	TGTGCCAGCAGCCCGGCAGGGAACTACGAGCAGTACTTC
TRBV7-9	many	16	TRBD2	TRBJ2-3	CASSPTSGSGADTQYF	TGTGCCAGCAGTCCGACTAGCGGGAGCGGGGCAGATACGCAGTATTTT
TRBV3-1	few	15	TRBD2	TRBJ2-7	CASSQDLGGVGEQYF	TGTGCCAGCAGCCAAGATCTCGGGGGGGTTGGAGAGCAGTACTTC
TRBV7-2	many	12	TRBD2	TRBJ2-7	CASSLGTREQYF	TGTGCCAGCAGCTTAGGGACTAGGGAGCAGTACTTC
TRBV4-3	NA	15	NA	TRBJ2-1	CASSQGLEERAPQFF	TGCGCCAGCAGCCAAGGATTGGAGGAGCGGGCCCCCCAGTTCTTC
TRBV4-3	NA	18	TRBD2	TRBJ2-7	CARSQDPGLAGAIDEQYF	TGCGCCAGAAGCCAAGATCCGGGATTAGCGGGAGCAATTGACGAGCAGTACTTC
TRBV24-1	NA	17	TRBD1	TRBJ1-2	CATSDRRFTGAVHGYTF	TGTGCCACCAGTGACCGACGGTTCACAGGGGCCGTCCATGGCTACACCTTC
TRBV15	many	15	NA	TRBJ1-5	CATSRDVAGGQPQHF	TGTGCCACCAGCAGAGATGTGGCAGGCGGTCAGCCCCAGCATTTT
TRBV4-1	NA	15	TRBD2	TRBJ2-3	CASSQLAGNTDTQYF	TGCGCCAGCAGCCAACTAGCGGGAAACACAGATACGCAGTATTTT
TRBV4-3	medium-sized	17	TRBD1	TRBJ2-7	CASSQEAVTGSSYEQYF	TGCGCCAGCAGCCAAGAGGCGGTGACAGGGAGCTCCTACGAGCAGTACTTC
TRBV20-1	many	11	NA	TRBJ1-1	CSARDLAEAFF	TGCAGTGCTAGAGATCTTGCTGAAGCTTTCTTT
TRBV5-4	few	15	TRBD2	TRBJ2-7	CASSATSGSAYEQYF	TGTGCCAGCAGCGCGACTAGCGGGAGCGCGTATGAGCAGTACTTC
TRBV7-3	NA	15	TRBD2	TRBJ2-2	CASSLIAGNTGELFF	TGTGCCAGCAGCTTAATAGCGGGGAACACCGGGGAGCTGTTTTTT
TRBV28	many	14	TRBD1	TRBJ2-3	CASSSPDRGDTQYF	TGTGCCAGCAGTTCCCCAGACAGGGGGGATACGCAGTATTTT
TRBV10-3	many	16	TRBD1	TRBJ1-3	CAISGRTGGSGNTIYF	TGTGCCATCAGTGGGAGGACAGGGGGCTCTGGAAACACCATATATTTT
TRBV12-3/TRBV12-4	few	15	NA	TRBJ2-1	CASSPLVQSYNEQFF	TGTGCCAGCAGCCCGCTAGTACAGTCCTACAATGAGCAGTTCTTC
TRBV27	many	16	NA	TRBJ1-1	CASSVSRERGNTEAFF	TGTGCCAGCAGTGTTTCCCGGGAGAGGGGAAACACTGAAGCTTTCTTT
TRBV3-1	many	16	NA	TRBJ2-3	CASSQGLTPSTDTQYF	TGTGCCAGCAGCCAAGGACTGACGCCGAGCACAGATACGCAGTATTTT
TRBV19	many	15	NA	TRBJ2-3	CASSIPIGPTDTQYF	TGTGCCAGTAGTATCCCCATAGGTCCCACAGATACGCAGTATTTT
TRBV5-1	few	16	NA	TRBJ2-3	CASSSNLAGFTDTQYF	TGCGCCAGCAGCTCAAACTTAGCAGGTTTCACAGATACGCAGTATTTT
TRBV7-2	NA	16	TRBD2	TRBJ2-7	CASRLAPSGSSYEQYF	TGTGCCAGCAGGCTTGCCCCTAGCGGGTCGTCCTACGAGCAGTACTTC
TRBV19	many	14	NA	TRBJ2-7	CASSRQGTSYEQYF	TGTGCCAGTAGTCGACAAGGCACCTCCTACGAGCAGTACTTC
TRBV7-9	many	15	TRBD2	TRBJ2-7	CASSLTLAGTYEQYF	TGTGCCAGCAGCTTAACGCTAGCGGGCACCTACGAGCAGTACTTC
TRBV15	many	16	NA	TRBJ2-4	CATSGGTTIGKNIQYF	TGTGCCACCAGCGGGGGAACAACGATTGGCAAAAACATTCAGTACTTC
TRBV9	many	16	TRBD2	TRBJ2-5	CASSPRLAGVIETQYF	TGTGCCAGCAGCCCGAGACTAGCGGGAGTAATAGAGACCCAGTACTTC
TRBV7-3	NA	15	NA	TRBJ2-2	CARGMASANTGELFF	TGTGCCAGAGGTATGGCTTCCGCGAACACCGGGGAGCTGTTTTTT
TRBV18	few	18	TRBD1	TRBJ2-5	CASSPPYPGQGLQETQYF	TGTGCCAGCTCACCACCGTATCCAGGACAGGGGCTACAAGAGACCCAGTACTTC
TRBV28	many	16	NA	TRBJ2-1	CASSPGVAATYNEQFF	TGTGCCAGCTCCCCGGGGGTAGCAGCCACCTACAATGAGCAGTTCTTC
TRBV7-8	many	11	NA	TRBJ2-5	CASSPSETQYF	TGTGCCAGCAGCCCGAGTGAGACCCAGTACTTC
TRBV4-2	few	18	TRBD2	TRBJ2-2	CASSHYWTSGIETGELFF	TGTGCCAGCAGCCACTACTGGACTAGCGGGATAGAAACCGGGGAGCTGTTTTTT
TRBV29-1	NA	13	NA	TRBJ1-3	CSVVGGSGNTIYF	TGCAGCGTTGTGGGTGGTTCTGGAAACACCATATATTTT
TRBV4-2	NA	14	TRBD1	TRBJ1-2	CASSQATGGDGYTF	TGTGCCAGCAGCCAAGCAACAGGGGGTGATGGCTACACCTTC
TRBV7-2	many	15	NA	TRBJ2-3	CASSPRDSSTDTQYF	TGTGCCAGCAGCCCCCGGGACTCCAGCACAGATACGCAGTATTTT
TRBV10-3	many	12	NA	TRBJ2-7	CAISESMYEQYF	TGTGCCATCAGTGAGTCGATGTACGAGCAGTACTTC
TRBV6-2/TRBV6-3	many	14	TRBD2	TRBJ2-1	CASRASGNRNEQFF	TGTGCCAGCAGGGCTAGCGGGAATCGCAATGAGCAGTTCTTC
TRBV7-6	many	20	TRBD1	TRBJ2-1	CASSPRGQGAASRSYNEQFF	TGTGCCAGCAGCCCACGCGGGCAGGGGGCGGCTAGCAGGTCCTACAATGAGCAGTTCTTC
TRBV29-1	many	14	NA	TRBJ2-3	CSVVAVSSTDTQYF	TGCAGCGTCGTAGCAGTATCTAGCACAGATACGCAGTATTTT
TRBV27	many	17	TRBD2	TRBJ2-5	CASSRLGTSGRKETQYF	TGTGCCAGCAGTCGTCTGGGGACTAGCGGGAGGAAAGAGACCCAGTACTTC
TRBV30	NA	13	NA	TRBJ1-1	CASRTGFGTEAFF	TGTGCCTCGAGAACAGGGTTCGGAACTGAAGCTTTCTTT
TRBV5-4	few	14	NA	TRBJ2-7	CASSSSGSPGEQYF	TGTGCCAGCAGCTCATCCGGCTCCCCTGGCGAGCAGTACTTC
TRBV19	many	15	NA	TRBJ1-5	CASTDQARNNQPQHF	TGTGCCAGTACTGACCAGGCCCGGAACAATCAGCCCCAGCATTTT
TRBV5-1	few	16	TRBD1	TRBJ2-7	CASSLGTGGAVGQQYF	TGCGCCAGCAGCTTGGGGACAGGGGGCGCGGTGGGCCAGCAGTACTTC
TRBV14	many	15	TRBD2	TRBJ2-1	CAIQSGLAVYNEQFF	TGTGCCATCCAATCCGGACTAGCGGTCTACAATGAGCAGTTCTTC
TRBV27	NA	13	TRBD1	TRBJ2-1	CASGSTGGNEQFF	TGTGCCAGCGGATCGACAGGGGGCAATGAGCAGTTCTTC
TRBV20-1	many	14	NA	TRBJ1-5	CSARDRDSNQPQHF	TGCAGTGCTAGAGATCGGGATAGCAATCAGCCCCAGCATTTT
TRBV6-1	many	17	TRBD1	TRBJ2-1	CASSGRSGTGFSEEQFF	TGTGCCAGCAGTGGAAGATCCGGGACAGGGTTTAGCGAGGAGCAGTTCTTC
TRBV4-1	many	14	TRBD1	TRBJ1-2	CASSQGTGTGGYTF	TGCGCCAGCAGCCAGGGGACAGGGACAGGTGGCTACACCTTC
TRBV28	many	14	NA	TRBJ2-7	CASIRGPQAYEQYF	TGTGCCAGCATCCGAGGTCCCCAGGCCTACGAGCAGTACTTC
TRBV12-3/TRBV12-4	many	14	NA	TRBJ1-5	CASSLQGETQPQHF	TGTGCCAGCAGTTTGCAGGGTGAGACTCAGCCCCAGCATTTT
TRBV6-1	many	16	TRBD1	TRBJ2-7	CASRPGTGISSYEQYF	TGTGCCAGCAGGCCCGGGACAGGGATTAGCTCCTACGAGCAGTACTTC